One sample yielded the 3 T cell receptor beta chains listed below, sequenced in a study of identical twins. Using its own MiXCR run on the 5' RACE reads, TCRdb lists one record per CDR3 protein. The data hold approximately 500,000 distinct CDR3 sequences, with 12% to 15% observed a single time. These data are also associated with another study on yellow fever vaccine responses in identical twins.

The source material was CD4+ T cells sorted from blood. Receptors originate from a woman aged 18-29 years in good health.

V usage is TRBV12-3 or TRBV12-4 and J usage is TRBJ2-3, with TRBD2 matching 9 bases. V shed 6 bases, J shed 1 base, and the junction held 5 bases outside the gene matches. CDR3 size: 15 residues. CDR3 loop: CASSVAGDGTDTQYF. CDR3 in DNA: TGTGCCAGCAGCGTAGCGGGAGATGGCACAGATACGCAGTATTTT.

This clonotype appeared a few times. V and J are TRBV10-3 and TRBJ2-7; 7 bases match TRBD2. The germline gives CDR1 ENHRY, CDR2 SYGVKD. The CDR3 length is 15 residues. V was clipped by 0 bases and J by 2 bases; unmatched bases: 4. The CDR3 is CAISESGTTTYEQYF. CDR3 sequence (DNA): TGTGCCATCAGTGAGTCAGGGACTACCACCTACGAGCAGTACTTC.

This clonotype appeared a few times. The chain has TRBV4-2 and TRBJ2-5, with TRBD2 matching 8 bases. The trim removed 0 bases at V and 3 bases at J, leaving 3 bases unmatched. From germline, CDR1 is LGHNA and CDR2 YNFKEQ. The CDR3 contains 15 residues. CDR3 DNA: TGTGCCAGCAGCCAAGATGTGACTAGCGAAGAGACCCAGTACTTC. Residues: CASSQDVTSEETQYF.